Shown below are 11 T cell receptor beta chains from a single sample sequenced in a study of STAT5B mutations in CD4+ large granular lymphocyte leukemia. Profiling relied on immunoSEQ multiplex PCR, and the TCRdb table lists in-frame clones only, not all of them. This table holds tens of thousands of clones, 70% to 85% found once. Sequenced input: CD4+ T cells from blood buffy coats. The receptor set was obtained from a human donor in good health.

The chain joins TRBV27 to TRBJ1-2, with D perhaps TRBD1 (5 bases). Germline assignment: CDR1 MNHEY and CDR2 SMNVEV (reference sequence). The CDR3 has 13 amino acids. V dropped 5 bases and J dropped 3 bases, with 10 bases sitting between them. CDR3 in DNA: TGTGCCAGCAGTACAAGACAGCACTATGGCTACACCTTC. This translates into CASSTRQHYGYTF.

The chain links TRBV21-1 to TRBJ2-3; the table's D call, TRBD1, was not checked against the DNA. TRBV21-1 is flagged as a pseudogene. The CDR3 covers 13 residues. CDR3 protein: CASSNLRTDTQYF. DNA of the CDR3: TGTGCCAGCAGCAATCTCAGGACAGATACGCAGTATTTT.

The chain couples TRBV9 to TRBJ2-7; perhaps TRBD2 as D (6 bases). Germline V gene sequence: CDR1 SGDLS, CDR2 YYNGEE. CDR3 length: 15 residues. Trimming pared 0 bases from V and 2 bases from J, leaving 12 bases between. The DNA for the CDR3 is TGTGCCAGCAGCGTAGGGTATGCGGGACCCTACGAGCAGTACTTC. Translation gives CASSVGYAGPYEQYF.

The chain couples TRBV10-3 to TRBJ2-7, with unresolved D. The CDR3 sequence is 13 residues long. V lost 4 bases, J lost 5 bases, and 12 bases lay in between. CDR1 ENHRY and CDR2 SYGVKD come from the germline V gene. The CDR3 DNA sequence: TGTGCCATCAGTGCTGCAGCAGAGAACGAGCAGTACTTC. Protein sequence: CAISAAAENEQYF.

The chain links TRBV10-1 to TRBJ2-1, with D unclear. The germline CDR1 and CDR2 sequences are WNHNN and SYGVQD (reference sequence). This CDR3 region has 13 residues. V lost 2 bases, J lost 5 bases, and 7 bases lay in between. CDR3 in amino acids: CASSEGFNNEQFF. The CDR3 coding sequence is TGCGCCAGCAGTGAGGGATTTAACAATGAGCAGTTCTTC.

V gene TRBV7-2 combines with J gene TRBJ1-4, with D possibly matching TRBD1 (5 bases). The CDR3 has 13 residues. Germline CDR1 SGHTA, CDR2 FQGNSA. V lost 4 bases, J lost 10 bases, and 13 bases lay in between. CDR3 protein: CASSYLGEGKLFF. The CDR3 DNA reads as TGTGCCAGCAGCTACTTGGGGGAAGGAAAACTGTTTTTT.

This rearrangement joins TRBV30 to TRBJ2-5; D remains unclear. The germline V and J ends were trimmed by 2 bases and 11 bases, with 15 bases remaining between them. Germline assignment: CDR1 GTSNPN and CDR2 SVGIG (reference sequence). The CDR3 covers 12 residues. Here the CDR3 DNA reads TGTGCCTGGAGTAGAACTGGCAGGAAGCAGTACTTC. As protein: CAWSRTGRKQYF.

V and J are TRBV5-1 and TRBJ1-3, with 7 bases that match TRBD1. This CDR3 comprises 14 residues. CDR1 is SGHRS, CDR2 YFSETQ, per germline. V lost 3 bases, J lost 6 bases, and 6 bases stayed unmatched. The CDR3 nucleotides read TGCGCCAGCAGCTCAGCCGGGACAGTAAACACCATATATTTT. This gives the protein CASSSAGTVNTIYF.

J is TRBJ2-2 and V is TRBV5-1, with D unresolved. Germline V gene data show CDR1 as SGHRS and CDR2 as YFSETQ. V was clipped by 0 bases and J by 4 bases, with 7 bases between them. The CDR3 runs to 14 residues. The CDR3 bases are TGCGCCAGCAGCTTGGCCGATACCACCGGGGAGCTGTTTTTT. It specifies CASSLADTTGELFF.

This chain joins TRBV21-1 and TRBJ1-1; the DNA was not used to check the table's D call, TRBD1. TRBV21-1 is assigned pseudogene status. This CDR3 is built from 18 residues. CDR3 sequence reads: CASSKGSEGARGVTEAFF. The CDR3 DNA is TGTGCCAGCAGCAAAGGATCTGAGGGGGCGCGAGGAGTAACTGAAGCTTTCTTT.

The gene calls are TRBV21-1 and TRBJ1-5; the table's D call, TRBD1, has no DNA check behind it. TRBV21-1 is designated a pseudogene. This CDR3 contains 16 residues. The CDR3 loop is CASSRASRDKYQPQHF. The CDR3 nucleotides are TGTGCCAGCAGCAGGGCCAGCCGGGACAAATATCAGCCCCAGCATTTT.